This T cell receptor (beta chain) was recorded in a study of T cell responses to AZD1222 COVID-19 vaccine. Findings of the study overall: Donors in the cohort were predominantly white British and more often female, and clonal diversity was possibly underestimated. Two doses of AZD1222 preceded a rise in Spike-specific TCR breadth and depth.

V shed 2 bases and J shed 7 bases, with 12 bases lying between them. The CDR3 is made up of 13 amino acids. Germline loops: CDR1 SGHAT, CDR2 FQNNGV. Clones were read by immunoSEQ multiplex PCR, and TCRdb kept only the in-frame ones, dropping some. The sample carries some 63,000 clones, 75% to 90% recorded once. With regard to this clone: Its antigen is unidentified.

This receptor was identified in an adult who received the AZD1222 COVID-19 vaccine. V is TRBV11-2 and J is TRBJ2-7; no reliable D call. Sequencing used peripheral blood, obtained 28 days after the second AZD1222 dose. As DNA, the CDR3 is TGTGCCAGCAGCTTATCCCAGGTCGGGGAGCAGTACTTC. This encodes CASSLSQVGEQYF.